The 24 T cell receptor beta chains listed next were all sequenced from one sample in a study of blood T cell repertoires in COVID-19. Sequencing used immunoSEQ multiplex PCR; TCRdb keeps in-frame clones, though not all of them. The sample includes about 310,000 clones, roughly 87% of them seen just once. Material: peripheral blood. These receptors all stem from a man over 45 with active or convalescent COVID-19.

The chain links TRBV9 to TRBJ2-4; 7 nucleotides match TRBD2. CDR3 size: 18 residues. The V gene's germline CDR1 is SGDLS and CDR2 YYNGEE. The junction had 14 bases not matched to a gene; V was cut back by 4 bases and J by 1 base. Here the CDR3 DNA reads TGTGCCAGCAGCCCTCCCGAGGGAGGGCCCGGGGCCAAAAACATTCAGTACTTC. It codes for CASSPPEGGPGAKNIQYF.

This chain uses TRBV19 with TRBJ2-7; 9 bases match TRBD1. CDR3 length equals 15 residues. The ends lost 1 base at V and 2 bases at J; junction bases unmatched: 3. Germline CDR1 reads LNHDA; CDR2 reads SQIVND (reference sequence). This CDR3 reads CASSIAGQGTYEQYF. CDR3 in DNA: TGTGCCAGTAGTATAGCCGGACAGGGGACCTACGAGCAGTACTTC.

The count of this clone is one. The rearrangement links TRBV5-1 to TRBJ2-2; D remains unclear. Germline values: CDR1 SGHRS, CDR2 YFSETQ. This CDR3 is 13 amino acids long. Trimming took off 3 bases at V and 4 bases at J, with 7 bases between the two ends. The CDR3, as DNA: TGCGCCAGCAGCTCAGTTCTCACCGGGGAGCTGTTTTTT. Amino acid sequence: CASSSVLTGELFF.

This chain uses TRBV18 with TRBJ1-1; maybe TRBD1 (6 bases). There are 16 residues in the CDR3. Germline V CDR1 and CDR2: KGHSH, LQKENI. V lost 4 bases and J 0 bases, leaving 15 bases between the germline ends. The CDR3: CASSLGTGNLNTEAFF. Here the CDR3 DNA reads TGTGCCAGCTCACTGGGAACAGGGAACCTGAACACTGAAGCTTTCTTT.

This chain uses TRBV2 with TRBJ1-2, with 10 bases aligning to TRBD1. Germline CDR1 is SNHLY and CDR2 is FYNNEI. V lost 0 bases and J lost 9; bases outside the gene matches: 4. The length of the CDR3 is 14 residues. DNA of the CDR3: TGTGCCAGCAGTGAAGCGCGGGACAGGGGTCGCTACACCTTC. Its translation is CASSEARDRGRYTF.

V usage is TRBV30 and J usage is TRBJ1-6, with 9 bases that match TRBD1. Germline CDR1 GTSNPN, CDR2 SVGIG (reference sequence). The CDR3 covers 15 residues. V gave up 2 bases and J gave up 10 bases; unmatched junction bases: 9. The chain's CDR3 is CAWSSPGQGGSPLHF. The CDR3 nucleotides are TGTGCCTGGAGTTCGCCGGGACAGGGCGGGTCACCCCTCCACTTT.

As DNA, the CDR3 is TGCGCCAGCAGCCAAGTCCCCCTCCCCAGGGGGTCTGGAAACACCATATATTTT. Its translation: CASSQVPLPRGSGNTIYF. This chain links TRBV4-1 with TRBJ1-3; 7 bases align to TRBD1. CDR3 size: 18 residues. V was pared by 1 base and J by 1 base, with 10 bases of the junction left unmatched. Germline V gene lookup returns CDR1 MGHRA and CDR2 YSYEKL.

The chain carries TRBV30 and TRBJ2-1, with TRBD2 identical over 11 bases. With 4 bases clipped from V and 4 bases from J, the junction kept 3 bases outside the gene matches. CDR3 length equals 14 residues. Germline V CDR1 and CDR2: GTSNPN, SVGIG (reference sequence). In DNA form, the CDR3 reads TGTGCCTGGAAGGGACTAGCGGTGTACAATGAGCAGTTCTTC. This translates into CAWKGLAVYNEQFF.

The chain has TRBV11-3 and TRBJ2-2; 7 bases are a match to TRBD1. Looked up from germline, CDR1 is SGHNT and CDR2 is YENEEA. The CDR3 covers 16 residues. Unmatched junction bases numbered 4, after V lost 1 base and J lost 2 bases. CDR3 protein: CASSLVPGGNTGELFF. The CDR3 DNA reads TGTGCCAGCAGCTTAGTTCCAGGGGGAAACACCGGGGAGCTGTTTTTT.

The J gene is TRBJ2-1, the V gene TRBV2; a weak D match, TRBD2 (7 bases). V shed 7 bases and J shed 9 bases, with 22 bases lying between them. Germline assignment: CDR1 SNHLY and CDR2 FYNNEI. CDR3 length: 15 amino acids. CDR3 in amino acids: CASNVGGGYFGEQFF. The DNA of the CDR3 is TGTGCCAGCAATGTGGGGGGGGGCTATTTCGGTGAGCAGTTCTTC. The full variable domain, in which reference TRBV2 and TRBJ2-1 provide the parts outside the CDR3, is EPEVTQTPSHQVTQMGQEVILRCVPISNHLYFYWYRQILGQKVEFLVSFYNNEISEKSEIFDDQFSVERPDGSNFTLKIRSTKLEDSAMYFCASNVGGGYFGEQFFGPGTRLTVL.

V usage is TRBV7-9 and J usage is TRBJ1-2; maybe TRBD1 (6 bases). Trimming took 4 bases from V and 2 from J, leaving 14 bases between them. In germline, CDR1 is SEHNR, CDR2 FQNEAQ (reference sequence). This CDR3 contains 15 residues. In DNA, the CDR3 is TGTGCCAGCAGCTCCGCCGGACAGAACAACTATGGCTACACCTTC. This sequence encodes CASSSAGQNNYGYTF.

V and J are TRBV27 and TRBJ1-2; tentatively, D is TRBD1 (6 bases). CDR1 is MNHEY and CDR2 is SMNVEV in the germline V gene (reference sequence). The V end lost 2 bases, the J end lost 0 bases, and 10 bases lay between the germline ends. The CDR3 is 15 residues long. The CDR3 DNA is TGTGCCAGCAGTTTAAAATGGACAGCTAACTATGGCTACACCTTC. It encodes CASSLKWTANYGYTF.

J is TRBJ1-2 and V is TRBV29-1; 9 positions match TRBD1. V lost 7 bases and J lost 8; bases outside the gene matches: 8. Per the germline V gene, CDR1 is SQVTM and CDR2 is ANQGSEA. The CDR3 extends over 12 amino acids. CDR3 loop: CSGLQGAGGYTF. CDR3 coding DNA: TGCAGCGGCTTACAGGGGGCAGGAGGCTACACCTTC.

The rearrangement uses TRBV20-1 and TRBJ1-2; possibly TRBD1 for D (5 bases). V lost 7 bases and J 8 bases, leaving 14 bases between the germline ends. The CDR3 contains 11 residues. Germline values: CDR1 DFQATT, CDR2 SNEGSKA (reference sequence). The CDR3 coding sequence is TGCAGTGTGTCCAGGGTAGAGGGCTACACCTTC. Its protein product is CSVSRVEGYTF.

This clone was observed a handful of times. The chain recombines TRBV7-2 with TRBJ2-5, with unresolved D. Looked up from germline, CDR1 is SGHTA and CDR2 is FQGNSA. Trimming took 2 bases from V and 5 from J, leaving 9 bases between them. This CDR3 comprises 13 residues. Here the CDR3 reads CASSLLGRETQYF. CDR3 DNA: TGTGCCAGCAGCTTACTAGGCCGGGAGACCCAGTACTTC.

This CDR3 reads CASRGQIYGYTF. The CDR3 region has the DNA TGTGCCAGCAGGGGACAGATTTATGGCTACACCTTC. J is TRBJ1-2 and V is TRBV9; 7 bases match TRBD1. This CDR3 has 12 residues. The germline CDR1 and CDR2 sequences are SGDLS and YYNGEE. J gave up 5 bases and V 5 bases, and 3 bases lay outside the gene matches.

Here the CDR3 reads CSGTGGHEQYF. Here the CDR3 DNA reads TGCAGCGGGACAGGGGGCCACGAGCAGTACTTC. The J gene is TRBJ2-7, the V gene TRBV20-1, with 12 positions matching TRBD1. This CDR3 is built from 11 residues. The V gene's germline CDR1 is DFQATT and CDR2 SNEGSKA (reference sequence).

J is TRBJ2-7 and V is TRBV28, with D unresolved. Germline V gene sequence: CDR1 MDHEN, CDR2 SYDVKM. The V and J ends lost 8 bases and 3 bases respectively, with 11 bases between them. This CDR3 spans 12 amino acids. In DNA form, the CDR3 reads TGTGCCAGCTCCCTGTCGTTCTACGAGCAGTACTTC. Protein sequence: CASSLSFYEQYF.

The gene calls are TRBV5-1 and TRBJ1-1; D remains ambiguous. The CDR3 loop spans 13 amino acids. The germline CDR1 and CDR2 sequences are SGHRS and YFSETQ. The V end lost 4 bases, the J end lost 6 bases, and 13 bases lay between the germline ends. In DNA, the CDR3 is TGCGCCAGCAGCCAAGGGAGGAGCGCTGAAGCTTTCTTT. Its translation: CASSQGRSAEAFF. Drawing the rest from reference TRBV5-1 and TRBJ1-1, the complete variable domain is KAGVTQTPRYLIKTRGQQVTLSCSPISGHRSVSWYQQTPGQGLQFLFEYFSETQRNKGNFPGRFSGRQFSNSRSEMNVSTLELGDSALYLCASSQGRSAEAFFGQGTRLTVV.

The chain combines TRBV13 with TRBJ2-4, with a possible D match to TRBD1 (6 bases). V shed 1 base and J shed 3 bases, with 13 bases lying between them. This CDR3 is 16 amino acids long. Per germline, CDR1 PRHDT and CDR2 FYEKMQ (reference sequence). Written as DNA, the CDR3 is TGTGCCAGCAGCTTAGCGTCAGGGGCTGTCAAAAACATTCAGTACTTC. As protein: CASSLASGAVKNIQYF.

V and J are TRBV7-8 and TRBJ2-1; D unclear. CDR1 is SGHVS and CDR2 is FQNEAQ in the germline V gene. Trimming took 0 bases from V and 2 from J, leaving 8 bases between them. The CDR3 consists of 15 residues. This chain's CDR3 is CASSLAFQAYNEQFF. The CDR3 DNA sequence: TGTGCCAGCAGCTTAGCGTTCCAGGCCTACAATGAGCAGTTCTTC.

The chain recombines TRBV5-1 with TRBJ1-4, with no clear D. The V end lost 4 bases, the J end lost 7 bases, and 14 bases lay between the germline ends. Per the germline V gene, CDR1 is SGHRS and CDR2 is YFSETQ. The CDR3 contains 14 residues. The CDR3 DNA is TGCGCCAGCAGCCTCAGCGGGTTTCGTGAAAAACTGTTTTTT. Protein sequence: CASSLSGFREKLFF.

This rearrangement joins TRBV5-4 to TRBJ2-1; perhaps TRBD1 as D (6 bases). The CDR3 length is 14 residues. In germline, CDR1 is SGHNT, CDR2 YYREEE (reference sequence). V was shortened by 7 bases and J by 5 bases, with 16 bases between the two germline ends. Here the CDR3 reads CASQGIATDNEQFF. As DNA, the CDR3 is TGTGCCAGCCAGGGGATAGCGACAGACAATGAGCAGTTCTTC. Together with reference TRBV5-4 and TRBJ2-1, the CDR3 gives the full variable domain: ETGVTQSPTHLIKTRGQQVTLRCSSQSGHNTVSWYQQALGQGPQFIFQYYREEENGRGNFPPRFSGLQFPNYSSELNVNALELDDSALYLCASQGIATDNEQFFGPGTRLTVL.

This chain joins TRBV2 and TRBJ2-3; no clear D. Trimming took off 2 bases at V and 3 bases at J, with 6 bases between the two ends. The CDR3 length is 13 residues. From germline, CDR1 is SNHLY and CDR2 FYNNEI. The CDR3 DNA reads TGTGCCAGCAGTGAACGAGCGACAGATACGCAGTATTTT. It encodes CASSERATDTQYF.